This T cell receptor beta chain emerged from a study of shared clonotypes between healthy human individuals. The germline gives CDR1 SGHTA, CDR2 FQGNSA. CDR3 length: 15 residues. V lost 1 base, J lost 1 base, and 1 base stayed unmatched. This clone was detected a few times. At the DNA level, this CDR3 is encoded by other sequences in the same sample as well. The CD4+ fraction was divided into a CD45RA+ naive subset and a CD45RA-negative memory subset. Replicate sorted-subset PCRs were loaded with approximately 190 ng DNA, 30,000 or so T cell genomes. Measured with immunoSEQ multiplex PCR; TCRdb has only the in-frame clones, and not every one. The table shows some 2 million clones, with 85% to 95% occurring only once.

The chain joins TRBV7-2 to TRBJ2-7, with TRBD2 identical over 10 bases. This clonotype was obtained from a man aged 18 to 29 in good health. The specimen was naive CD4+ T cells sorted from blood. Subset in this sample: CD45RA+ positively selected. For the CDR3, the DNA is TGTGCCAGCAGCTTAGGGACTAGCGGATCCTACGAGCAGTACTTC. Amino acid sequence: CASSLGTSGSYEQYF.